Below are 32 T cell receptor beta chains sequenced from a single sample in a study of human T cells and chemical hapten exposure. The time point denotes: patch test 1, 2 weeks after DPC sensitization. Regarding treatment: therapeutic diphenylcyclopropenone sensitization with weekly scalp DPC. TCRdb fed the RACE reads into MiXCR, producing one record per CDR3 protein. The sample has just under 350,000 distinct CDR3 sequences, about 7% seen once; the top ten hold 7% to 10%. The starting material was whole blood, obtained in connection with sensitization to the hapten diphenylcyclopropenone (DPC). The receptors stem from a woman under 30 with alopecia areata. Some clones in this sample may be carry-over from other donors' samples.

The chain recombines TRBV7-9 with TRBJ2-6; the match to TRBD1 covers 7 bases. Per the germline V gene, CDR1 is SEHNR and CDR2 is FQNEAQ (reference sequence). This CDR3 has 18 amino acids. V lost 5 bases, J lost 4 bases, and 14 bases stayed unmatched. The CDR3 DNA sequence: TGTGCCAGCAGCCCCCGCGTGACAGGGCTCCCCGGGGCCAACGTCCTGACTTTC. Its translation: CASSPRVTGLPGANVLTF.

This clonotype has a count of ten or more. The chain is built from TRBV10-3 and TRBJ2-7; TRBD1 agrees at 8 bases. This CDR3 is 16 amino acids long. The junction had 8 bases not matched to a gene; V was cut back by 4 bases and J by 0 bases. The germline CDR1 and CDR2 sequences are ENHRY and SYGVKD. DNA of the CDR3: TGTGCCATCAGTGCCGCAGGGGGCACAAGCTCCTACGAGCAGTACTTC. It encodes CAISAAGGTSSYEQYF.

This clonotype has just a few counts. This chain joins TRBV6-5 and TRBJ1-1, with 9 bases lining up with TRBD1. Germline loops: CDR1 MNHEY, CDR2 SVGAGI. The CDR3 runs 14 residues. V lost 2 bases, J lost 4 bases, and 2 bases stayed unmatched. The CDR3 DNA is TGTGCCAGCAGTTACCGGGACAGGGTCACTGAAGCTTTCTTT. Its protein product is CASSYRDRVTEAFF.

This clonotype was detected only a few times. This chain connects TRBV10-3 to TRBJ2-5, with a weak D call TRBD1 (6 bases). CDR3 length: 13 amino acids. Trimming took off 4 bases at V and 2 bases at J, with 8 bases between the two ends. CDR1 is ENHRY and CDR2 is SYGVKD in the germline V gene. This CDR3 is CAISADRQETQYF. The CDR3 nucleotides are TGTGCCATCAGTGCGGACAGACAAGAGACCCAGTACTTC.

This clonotype has a count of ten or more. This sequence joins TRBV5-1 and TRBJ2-1, with 8 bases fitting TRBD2. CDR3 length equals 15 residues. V was clipped by 0 bases and J by 16 bases; unmatched bases: 15. Looked up from germline, CDR1 is SGHRS and CDR2 is YFSETQ. The CDR3 nucleotides are TGCGCCAGCAGCTTGGGGCGGGGGGCCGATTCCCTCCCATTCTTC. The encoded protein is CASSLGRGADSLPFF.

This clonotype has just a few counts. The V gene is TRBV6-2 or TRBV6-3, the J gene TRBJ2-1, with TRBD2 matching over 9 bases. J was trimmed by 4 bases and V by 4 bases; bases with no gene match: 8. CDR3 length: 16 amino acids. Germline CDR1 is MNHEY and CDR2 is SVGEGT. The CDR3 DNA reads TGTGCCAGCAGTTCGGAGTGGAGCGGGAGGTACAATGAGCAGTTCTTC. The encoded protein is CASSSEWSGRYNEQFF.

This sequence joins TRBV20-1 and TRBJ1-3; D is undetermined. V lost 0 bases to trimming and J lost 1 base, with 7 bases between them. Germline values: CDR1 DFQATT, CDR2 SNEGSKA (reference sequence). The CDR3 loop spans 14 amino acids. The CDR3 sequence is CSARDSGSGNTIYF. Here the CDR3 DNA reads TGCAGTGCTAGAGATTCGGGATCTGGAAACACCATATATTTT.

The chain carries TRBV7-9 and TRBJ1-1; D gene unclear. The CDR3 has 13 amino acids. Trimming took off 1 base at V and 3 bases at J, with 6 bases between the two ends. The germline V gene encodes CDR1 SEHNR and CDR2 FQNEAQ (reference sequence). In DNA form, the CDR3 reads TGTGCCAGCAGCTTAGTCACGGACACTGAAGCTTTCTTT. Encoded protein: CASSLVTDTEAFF.

This clonotype occurred a few times. The chain combines TRBV15 with TRBJ1-3, with unresolved D. This CDR3 has 14 amino acids. Germline CDR1 and CDR2: LNHNV and YYDKDF (reference sequence). Trimming removed 3 bases from V and 1 base from J, with 7 bases in between. CDR3 sequence (DNA): TGTGCCACCAGCAGTATACGGTCTGGAAACACCATATATTTT. Protein product: CATSSIRSGNTIYF.

In this sample, this clonotype turned up many times. This rearrangement joins TRBV12-3 or TRBV12-4 to TRBJ2-4; 9 bases agree with TRBD2. There are 16 residues in the CDR3. V lost 2 bases to trimming and J lost 0 bases; unmatched junction nucleotides: 2. In DNA form, the CDR3 reads TGTGCCAGCAGTTTAAATAGCGGGGGAGCCAAAAACATTCAGTACTTC. It specifies CASSLNSGGAKNIQYF.

This clonotype was recorded a few times. CDR3 DNA: TGTGCCAGCAGCTCCCCCTCCGGGAGCGAAGAGACCCAGTACTTC. Translation: CASSSPSGSEETQYF. V is TRBV27 and J is TRBJ2-5, with D perhaps matching TRBD2 (6 bases). The CDR3 covers 15 residues. V gave up 6 bases and J gave up 3 bases, with 17 bases separating them. CDR1 and CDR2 from the germline V gene are MNHEY and SMNVEV (reference sequence).

This clonotype was observed a handful of times. The chain employs TRBV18 and TRBJ1-2; D unclear. Germline lookup yields CDR1 KGHSH and CDR2 LQKENI. V shed 3 bases and J shed 2 bases, with 16 bases lying between them. This CDR3 spans 16 amino acids. The CDR3 DNA follows: TGTGCCAGCTCACCGACCTCACTCCTATCAAACTATGGCTACACCTTC. It specifies CASSPTSLLSNYGYTF.

This clonotype was counted only a few times. The V gene is TRBV29-1, the J gene TRBJ2-5; unclear D gene. The V end lost 6 bases, the J end lost 0 bases, and 2 bases lay between the germline ends. CDR3 size: 10 residues. CDR1 and CDR2 (germline): SQVTM, ANQGSEA. CDR3 coding DNA: TGCAGCGTCAACCAAGAGACCCAGTACTTC. Its translation: CSVNQETQYF. The whole variable domain, remainder taken from reference TRBV29-1 and TRBJ2-5, is SAVISQKPSRDICQRGTSLTIQCQVDSQVTMMFWYRQQPGQSLTLIATANQGSEATYESGFVIDKFPISRPNLTFSTLTVSNMSPEDSSIYLCSVNQETQYFGPGTRLLVL.

This clonotype was found a few times. The chain carries TRBV6-1 and TRBJ1-4, with 9 bases matching TRBD1. Trimming at V came to 7 bases and at J to 5 bases, leaving 14 bases not matched to a gene. CDR1 MNHNS and CDR2 SASEGT come from the germline V gene. This CDR3 region has 17 residues. Written as DNA, the CDR3 is TGTGCCAGCACCAGAGGCATAAACAGGGGGCAGAATGAAAAACTGTTTTTT. Amino acid sequence: CASTRGINRGQNEKLFF.

The chain is built from TRBV7-8 and TRBJ1-1, with unresolved D. Trimming removed 4 bases at V and 2 bases at J, with 14 bases between. This CDR3 is built from 15 residues. Per the germline V gene, CDR1 is SGHVS and CDR2 is FQNEAQ. This chain's CDR3 is CASSSRANHNTEAFF. The DNA of the CDR3 is TGTGCCAGCAGCTCGCGGGCGAACCATAACACTGAAGCTTTCTTT.

This clonotype was observed a few times. CDR3 coding DNA: TGTGCCAGCTCACCTCTAAGGTTTACTGTCCTCAGCACAGATACGCAGTATTTT. Protein: CASSPLRFTVLSTDTQYF. This chain links TRBV18 with TRBJ2-3; D is unclear. This CDR3 contains 18 residues. Trimming took off 3 bases at V and 0 bases at J, with 19 bases between the two ends. Germline CDR1 KGHSH, CDR2 LQKENI.

This clonotype was recorded many times. The chain has TRBV6-5 and TRBJ1-1; 9 nucleotides agree with TRBD1. The CDR3 has 18 amino acids. V shed 0 bases, J shed 6 bases, and the junction held 14 bases outside the gene matches. Per the germline V gene, CDR1 is MNHEY and CDR2 is SVGAGI. CDR3 sequence: CASSYSFPGTGRWAEAFF. CDR3 nucleotides: TGTGCCAGCAGTTACTCGTTCCCCGGGACAGGGCGGTGGGCTGAAGCTTTCTTT.

Only a few counts were recorded for this clonotype. The V gene is TRBV20-1, the J gene TRBJ2-3; unclear D gene. Trimming pared 3 bases from V and 8 bases from J, leaving 15 bases between. This CDR3 is 13 amino acids long. From germline, CDR1 is DFQATT and CDR2 SNEGSKA (reference sequence). The CDR3 sequence: CSASPSMVGTQYF. The CDR3 region has the DNA TGCAGTGCTAGTCCCTCGATGGTGGGTACGCAGTATTTT.

In its sample, this clonotype was seen a few times. This chain connects TRBV20-1 to TRBJ2-3; the D is unclear. Germline loops: CDR1 DFQATT, CDR2 SNEGSKA (reference sequence). The CDR3 is made up of 15 amino acids. V lost 5 bases and J lost 4, with 19 bases in between. In DNA, the CDR3 is TGCAGTGCTGGGGTGATAGAAGTTTTGGCAGATACGCAGTATTTT. Residues: CSAGVIEVLADTQYF.

This clonotype was picked up many times. One end of the junction fails to match germline, which may point to a read error. The chain recombines TRBV12-3 or TRBV12-4 with TRBJ2-5; maybe TRBD1 (5 bases). This CDR3 comprises 16 residues. The CDR3 coding sequence is TGTGCCAGCAGTCCACAGGTTTTTCCTTACCAGGAGACCCAGTACTTC. It translates to CASSPQVFPYQETQYF.

This clonotype came up many times. The V gene is TRBV7-2, the J gene TRBJ2-2; tentatively, D is TRBD1 (6 bases). Germline V CDR1 and CDR2: SGHTA, FQGNSA. This CDR3 contains 17 residues. Trimming cost V 3 bases and J 0 bases, with 14 bases left between them. CDR3 DNA: TGTGCCAGCAGCTTTACAGGGAGACCAGCGAACACCGGGGAGCTGTTTTTT. It codes for CASSFTGRPANTGELFF.

This clonotype appeared many times. DNA of the CDR3: TGTGCCAGCAGTCTGGGAACAGGGGATGATACGCAGTATTTT. It is translated as CASSLGTGDDTQYF. The genes are TRBV6-4 and TRBJ2-3; 7 bases are shared with TRBD1. The CDR3 runs to 14 residues. V gave up 5 bases and J gave up 6 bases; unmatched junction bases: 8. Germline CDR1 is MRHNA and CDR2 is SNTAGT.

There are many counts of this clonotype. The chain combines TRBV2 with TRBJ1-4, with D unclear. V was shortened by 7 bases and J by 6 bases, with 12 bases between the two germline ends. Germline V gene lookup returns CDR1 SNHLY and CDR2 FYNNEI. This CDR3 region has 13 residues. The CDR3 loop is CASNVNKDEKLFF. The CDR3 DNA reads TGTGCCAGCAATGTAAACAAGGATGAAAAACTGTTTTTT.

This clonotype was seen more than once but under ten times. The rearrangement joins TRBV7-9 to TRBJ1-1; D is ambiguous. Germline V lookup: CDR1 SEHNR, CDR2 FQNEAQ (reference sequence). V dropped 1 base and J dropped 0 bases, with 6 bases sitting between them. CDR3 length: 14 amino acids. The chain's CDR3 is CASSLVTLNTEAFF. The CDR3, as DNA: TGTGCCAGCAGCTTAGTTACCTTGAACACTGAAGCTTTCTTT.

This clonotype occurred a few times. The chain couples TRBV20-1 to TRBJ2-7; 7 nucleotides match TRBD1. Per germline, CDR1 DFQATT and CDR2 SNEGSKA (reference sequence). The CDR3 length is 15 residues. V lost 0 bases, J lost 3 bases, and 8 bases stayed unmatched. In DNA, the CDR3 is TGCAGTGCTAGAGATTCTACAGGGGACCTCTACGAGCAGTACTTC. It yields the protein CSARDSTGDLYEQYF.

This sequence joins TRBV18 and TRBJ1-1; possibly TRBD1 for D (5 bases). Trimming took 1 base from V and 1 from J, leaving 10 bases between them. Germline V gene data show CDR1 as KGHSH and CDR2 as LQKENI. This CDR3 contains 15 residues. The CDR3 spells CASSPQLQENTEAFF. The CDR3 DNA reads TGTGCCAGCTCACCACAATTACAGGAGAACACTGAAGCTTTCTTT.

Many counts were recorded for this clonotype. V usage is TRBV3-1 and J usage is TRBJ2-7; D uncertain. Trimming pared 0 bases from V and 2 bases from J, leaving 8 bases between. CDR3 length: 14 residues. CDR1 is LGHDT and CDR2 is YNNKEL in the germline V gene (reference sequence). The CDR3 nucleotides are TGTGCCAGCAGCCAAGAGGGGTTGACCTACGAGCAGTACTTC. This codes for CASSQEGLTYEQYF.

This clonotype occurred many times. The rearrangement links TRBV7-6 to TRBJ2-7, with 8 bases identical to TRBD1. Germline assignment: CDR1 SGHVS and CDR2 FNYEAQ. The CDR3 is 14 amino acids. The V gene end was trimmed by 5 bases and the J gene end by 0 bases; junction bases not matched to a gene: 3. The CDR3 here is CASSQQGVSYEQYF. The CDR3, as DNA: TGTGCCAGCAGCCAACAGGGGGTCTCCTACGAGCAGTACTTC. Based on the CDR3 plus reference TRBV7-6 and TRBJ2-7, the full variable domain is GAGVSQSPRYKVTKRGQDVALRCDPISGHVSLYWYRQALGQGPEFLTYFNYEAQQDKSGLPNDRFSAERPEGSISTLTIQRTEQRDSAMYRCASSQQGVSYEQYFGPGTRLTVT.

This clonotype was detected a few times. This rearrangement joins TRBV6-2 or TRBV6-3 to TRBJ1-2, with a weak D call TRBD1 (6 bases). The CDR3 covers 13 residues. Germline V gene data show CDR1 as MNHEY and CDR2 as SVGEGT. V shed 2 bases and J shed 2 bases, with 6 bases lying between them. The CDR3, as DNA: TGTGCCAGCAGTTACACAGGGAACTATGGCTACACCTTC. It specifies CASSYTGNYGYTF.

This clonotype was counted between two and nine times. The chain is built from TRBV6-1 and TRBJ2-3, with 12 nucleotides matching TRBD2. The CDR3 contains 15 residues. Germline CDR1 MNHNS, CDR2 SASEGT. V lost 7 bases to trimming and J lost 2 bases; unmatched junction nucleotides: 4. The CDR3 here is CASTASGGATDTQYF. Here the CDR3 DNA reads TGTGCCAGCACTGCTAGCGGGGGGGCCACAGATACGCAGTATTTT.

This clonotype was seen ten or more times. The chain carries TRBV12-3 or TRBV12-4 and TRBJ1-5; D is ambiguous. The CDR3 runs to 15 residues. With 1 base removed from V and 1 base from J, the gap between germline ends came to 8 bases. Here the CDR3 DNA reads TGTGCCAGCAGTTTAGGCTCTTTCAGCAATCAGCCCCAGCATTTT. Protein sequence: CASSLGSFSNQPQHF.

The chain carries TRBV10-2 and TRBJ1-5; D possibly corresponds to TRBD1 (6 bases). The CDR3 contains 14 residues. With 10 bases removed from V and 2 bases from J, the gap between germline ends came to 15 bases. Germline values: CDR1 WSHSY, CDR2 SAAADI. The DNA of the CDR3 is TGCGCCACACTAACAGGGACTGGCAATCAGCCCCAGCATTTT. It yields the protein CATLTGTGNQPQHF.